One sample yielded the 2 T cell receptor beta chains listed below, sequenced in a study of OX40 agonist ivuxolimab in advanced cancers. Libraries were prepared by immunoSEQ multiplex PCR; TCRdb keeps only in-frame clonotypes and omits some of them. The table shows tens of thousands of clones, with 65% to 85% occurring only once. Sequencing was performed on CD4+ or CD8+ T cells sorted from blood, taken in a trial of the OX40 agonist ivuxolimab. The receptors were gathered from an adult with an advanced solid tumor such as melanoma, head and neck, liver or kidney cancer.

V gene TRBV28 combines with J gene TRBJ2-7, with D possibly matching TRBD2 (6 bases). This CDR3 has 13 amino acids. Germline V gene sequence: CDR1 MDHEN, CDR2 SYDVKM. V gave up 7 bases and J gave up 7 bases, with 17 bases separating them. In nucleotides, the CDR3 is TGTGCCAGCACCAAACAATCCGGGGGTGAGCAGTACTTC. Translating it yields CASTKQSGGEQYF.

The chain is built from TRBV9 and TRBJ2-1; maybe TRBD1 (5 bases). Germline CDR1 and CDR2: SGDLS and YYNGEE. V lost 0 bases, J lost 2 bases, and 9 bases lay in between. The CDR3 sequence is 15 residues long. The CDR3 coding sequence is TGTGCCAGCAGCGTAGAGATAGGGGCCTACAATGAGCAGTTCTTC. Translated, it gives CASSVEIGAYNEQFF.